This TCR beta chain was documented in a study of shared clonotypes between healthy human individuals. This clone was detected once. Antigen unknown. General study findings and limits: The naive CD4 repertoires of a handful of donors were compared, and around 5% of clonotypes were shared. Though the depth was large, rarefaction showed that sorted-subset sequencing was incomplete.

Each cell subset's genomic DNA was divided evenly among several immunoSEQ plates. Sequencing was performed with immunoSEQ multiplex PCR; in TCRdb, only in-frame clones are kept and a portion is missing. The sample holds some 2.1 million clones; about 95% are singletons and the top ten take 0.85% to 1.3%. Germline-derived CDR1 and CDR2 are PRHDT and FYEKMQ (reference sequence). This CDR3 has 14 residues. V was cut by 9 bases and J by 0 bases, with 14 bases left in between. CD8 cells regarded as naive lacked CD45RO, were positively chosen for CCR7, and omitted terminally differentiated effector memory CD45RA+ cells. Within Nashville, Tennessee resided all donors, each a Caucasian adult.

Sequencing was done on a sample of naive CD8+ T cells sorted from blood. The receptor's source is a man between 18 and 29 years old in good health. The V gene is TRBV13, the J gene TRBJ1-1; D perhaps matches TRBD1 (5 bases). The DNA for the CDR3 is TGTGCCAGTCACATATGGGGCATGAACACTGAAGCTTTCTTT. Translation gives CASHIWGMNTEAFF. The full variable domain, its missing parts supplied by reference TRBV13 and TRBJ1-1, is AAGVIQSPRHLIKEKRETATLKCYPIPRHDTVYWYQQGPGQDPQFLISFYEKMQSDKGSIPDRFSAQQFSDYHSELNMSSLELGDSALYFCASHIWGMNTEAFFGQGTRLTVV.